Presented here are 10 T cell receptor beta chains from one specimen sequenced in a study of CD8 T cells in ankylosing spondylitis. The study, taken as a whole, reports: Several highly homologous variants formed a TCR beta motif that appeared characteristic of ankylosing spondylitis blood.

Which antigens these TCRs recognize remains unknown. TCRdb processed the 5' RACE reads anew with MiXCR; each CDR3 protein has one entry. The repertoire includes fewer than 500,000 distinct CDR3 sequences, about 22% of them detected once, and roughly a sixth sits in the top ten. What was sequenced was blood, either unsorted or a sorted T cell fraction (not recorded which). Receptors were obtained from a male donor with ankylosing spondylitis.

This chain joins TRBV29-1 and TRBJ2-1; 9 bases are a match to TRBD1. Losses at the gene ends were 7 bases for V and 10 bases for J; bases not matched to a gene: 11. The V gene's germline CDR1 is SQVTM and CDR2 ANQGSEA. The CDR3 covers 13 residues. CDR3: CSAGTGSLSEQFF. Here the CDR3 DNA reads TGCAGCGCTGGGACAGGGTCGTTGTCGGAGCAGTTCTTC.

The V call is TRBV27, the J call TRBJ2-7, with a tentative D call TRBD2 (5 bases). The V gene's germline CDR1 is MNHEY and CDR2 SMNVEV (reference sequence). V shed 2 bases and J shed 4 bases, with 18 bases lying between them. The CDR3 runs 16 residues. CDR3 amino acids: CASSLVTEGRPYEQYF. The CDR3 bases are TGTGCCAGCAGTTTAGTCACAGAGGGTAGGCCGTACGAGCAGTACTTC.

This clonotype was picked up a small number of times. This chain connects TRBV24-1 to TRBJ2-1; 14 bases align to TRBD2. The CDR3 sequence is 17 residues long. Trimming took 3 bases from V and 5 from J; bases not matched to a gene: 5. Germline CDR1 KGHDR, CDR2 SFDVKD. CDR3 loop: CATSDRGLAGVHNEQFF. The CDR3 DNA reads TGTGCCACCAGTGATAGGGGACTAGCGGGAGTTCACAATGAGCAGTTCTTC.

This clonotype was counted a few times. J is TRBJ2-4 and V is TRBV11-2; D remains unclear. This CDR3 has 14 residues. Germline assignment: CDR1 SGHAT and CDR2 FQNNGV. V shed 5 bases and J shed 0 bases, with 8 bases lying between them. CDR3 amino acids: CASSPSQAKNIQYF. DNA of the CDR3: TGTGCCAGCAGCCCGTCCCAAGCCAAAAACATTCAGTACTTC.

This clonotype was observed a few times. The chain recombines TRBV20-1 with TRBJ2-1, with TRBD2 matching over 10 bases. Germline-derived CDR1 and CDR2 are DFQATT and SNEGSKA (reference sequence). J was trimmed by 1 base and V by 6 bases; bases with no gene match: 9. This CDR3 is built from 16 residues. This chain's CDR3 is CSADHWTSGSYNEQFF. CDR3 sequence (DNA): TGCAGTGCGGACCACTGGACTAGCGGATCCTACAATGAGCAGTTCTTC.

The chain recombines TRBV20-1 with TRBJ2-1, with D perhaps matching TRBD2 (6 bases). This CDR3 spans 13 amino acids. Germline lookup yields CDR1 DFQATT and CDR2 SNEGSKA (reference sequence). V was clipped by 3 bases and J by 1 base, with 7 bases between them. The CDR3 sequence is CSASGTSYNEQFF. CDR3 sequence (DNA): TGCAGTGCTAGCGGGACTTCCTACAATGAGCAGTTCTTC.

This clonotype was found a few times. The rearrangement uses TRBV5-1 and TRBJ2-1; D is perhaps TRBD1 (5 bases). Germline loops: CDR1 SGHRS, CDR2 YFSETQ. Trimming took 3 bases from V and 4 from J, leaving 17 bases between them. This CDR3 region has 16 residues. The CDR3 coding sequence is TGCGCCAGCAGCTCAGAAAGAGACAGCAGTTACAATGAGCAGTTCTTC. This codes for CASSSERDSSYNEQFF.

The chain has TRBV9 and TRBJ2-1, with 16 positions matching TRBD2. CDR3 length: 16 amino acids. V was clipped by 5 bases and J by 9 bases; unmatched bases: 8. Per germline, CDR1 SGDLS and CDR2 YYNGEE. The CDR3 DNA follows: TGTGCCAGCAGTGCCCAGGGACTAGCGGGAGGGAGTGAGCAGTTCTTC. This codes for CASSAQGLAGGSEQFF.

This clonotype was observed a few times. The chain carries TRBV19 and TRBJ1-1; D unclear. This CDR3 is built from 14 residues. The V end was cut by 3 bases, the J end by 4 bases, with 12 bases between. Germline V gene sequence: CDR1 LNHDA, CDR2 SQIVND (reference sequence). The CDR3 protein is CASSMNREGTEAFF. As DNA, the CDR3 is TGTGCCAGTAGTATGAATAGGGAAGGCACTGAAGCTTTCTTT.

This clonotype has ten or more counts. This sequence joins TRBV3-1 and TRBJ2-3, with TRBD2 matching 13 bases. V dropped 0 bases and J dropped 5; count of bases not matched to a gene: 8. Germline V lookup: CDR1 LGHDT, CDR2 YNNKEL (reference sequence). This CDR3 comprises 18 residues. CDR3: CASSQDQLAGGWRDTQYF. Here the CDR3 DNA reads TGTGCCAGCAGCCAAGACCAACTAGCGGGAGGGTGGAGAGATACGCAGTATTTT.